Listed here is a single T cell receptor (beta chain). Its matching antigen is unknown. The data stem from a study of T cell responses to AZD1222 COVID-19 vaccine. Regarding the study as a whole: Two doses of AZD1222 preceded a rise in Spike-specific TCR breadth and depth. Dominant at 160-218 and 743-854, vaccine-associated CD4 TCRs also spanned spike. It was only after the peak T cell response that any repertoires were sampled. Reportedly, nearly half of unique spike TCRs recognized epitopes outside B.1.351/B.1.1.7 mutations.

CDR1 is WSHSY, CDR2 SAAADI, per germline. The CDR3 totals 14 residues. V lost 0 bases to trimming and J lost 6 bases; unmatched junction nucleotides: 4. Profiled with immunoSEQ multiplex PCR; TCRdb holds only in-frame clones, not every one. Of 100,000 to 150,000 clones listed, about 91% are singletons. The chain recombines TRBV10-2 with TRBJ1-1; 7 bases are a match to TRBD1. The source material was peripheral blood, sampled on day 0 of AZD1222 vaccination. The TCR originated in an adult in good health. The CDR3 loop is CASSESRTGPEAFF. Written as DNA, the CDR3 is TGCGCCAGCAGTGAGTCAAGGACAGGCCCTGAAGCTTTCTTT.